The rows below give T cell receptor beta chains drawn from one sample of a study of metastatic and nonmetastatic thyroid tumors. Using MiXCR, TCRdb re-called clones from the PCR reads. The sample holds around 37,000 clones, 20% to 25% seen once. The sample taken for sequencing was tumor tissue. Receptors were obtained from a female donor with papillary thyroid cancer or a benign thyroid nodule (not recorded which). Some clones in this sample may be carry-over from other donors' samples. Both conserved end residues are part of each CDR3. The D gene is left open where the match is weak. Where a row states a size, it is once, few, many or the class of an expanded clone; other rows omit it.

v_gene: TRBV20-1
abundance: many
j_gene: TRBJ1-4
d_gene: NA
CDR3aa: CSAPATNEKLFF
CDR3nt: TGCAGTGCCCCGGCAACTAATGAAAAACTGTTTTTT

v_gene: TRBV11-1
abundance: many
j_gene: TRBJ2-2
d_gene: NA
CDR3aa: CASSDTNTGELFF
CDR3nt: TGTGCCAGCAGCGACACGAACACCGGGGAGCTGTTTTTT

v_gene: TRBV4-2
abundance: NA
j_gene: TRBJ2-3
d_gene: TRBD2
CDR3aa: CASSQDGTSGDADTQYF
CDR3nt: TGTGCCAGCAGCCAAGATGGGACTAGCGGGGACGCAGATACGCAGTATTTT

v_gene: TRBV11-2
abundance: many
j_gene: TRBJ2-1
d_gene: NA
CDR3aa: CASSLDRVAEQFF
CDR3nt: TGTGCCAGCAGCTTAGATCGAGTGGCTGAGCAGTTCTTC

v_gene: TRBV18
abundance: many
j_gene: TRBJ2-5
d_gene: NA
CDR3aa: CASSTGSGGQETQYF
CDR3nt: TGTGCCAGCTCAACAGGGTCGGGGGGCCAAGAGACCCAGTACTTC

v_gene: TRBV4-1
abundance: many
j_gene: TRBJ2-1
d_gene: NA
CDR3aa: CASSPFGSVSYNEQFF
CDR3nt: TGCGCCAGCAGCCCGTTCGGGAGCGTCTCCTACAATGAGCAGTTCTTC

v_gene: TRBV7-3
abundance: NA
j_gene: TRBJ2-3
d_gene: TRBD2
CDR3aa: CASSPSSGGRTDTQYF
CDR3nt: TGTGCCAGCAGCCCATCTAGCGGAGGGAGGACAGATACGCAGTATTTT

v_gene: TRBV18
abundance: many
j_gene: TRBJ1-2
d_gene: NA
CDR3aa: CASSPDGYGYTF
CDR3nt: TGTGCCAGCTCACCGGATGGCTATGGCTACACCTTC

v_gene: TRBV11-2
abundance: once
j_gene: TRBJ2-3
d_gene: TRBD2
CDR3aa: CASSLGEGRGDTQYF
CDR3nt: TGTGCCAGCAGCTTAGGGGAGGGCCGGGGAGATACGCAGTATTTT

v_gene: TRBV24-1
abundance: NA
j_gene: TRBJ2-1
d_gene: TRBD2
CDR3aa: CATSDLQAGGGNEQFF
CDR3nt: TGTGCCACCAGTGATTTGCAAGCGGGAGGGGGCAATGAGCAGTTCTTC

v_gene: TRBV7-2
abundance: once
j_gene: TRBJ1-5
d_gene: TRBD1
CDR3aa: CASSDTGVRNQPKRF
CDR3nt: TGTGCCAGCAGCGACACAGGGGTCCGCAATCAGCCCAAGCGTTTT

v_gene: TRBV6-1
abundance: NA
j_gene: TRBJ1-2
d_gene: NA
CDR3aa: CASRARLGGYTF
CDR3nt: TGTGCCAGCAGGGCCCGACTGGGCGGCTACACCTTC

v_gene: TRBV20-1
abundance: NA
j_gene: TRBJ1-2
d_gene: NA
CDR3aa: CSASLEDLHGYTF
CDR3nt: TGCAGTGCTAGTCTAGAGGATCTCCATGGCTACACCTTC

v_gene: TRBV6-6
abundance: many
j_gene: TRBJ1-2
d_gene: NA
CDR3aa: CASSYSLEDGGYGYTF
CDR3nt: TGTGCCAGCAGTTACTCGTTGGAAGACGGAGGGTATGGCTACACCTTC

v_gene: TRBV7-6
abundance: NA
j_gene: TRBJ2-7
d_gene: TRBD1
CDR3aa: CASSLADRGSYEQYF
CDR3nt: TGTGCCAGCAGCTTAGCGGACAGGGGGTCCTACGAGCAGTACTTC

v_gene: TRBV3-1
abundance: few
j_gene: TRBJ2-1
d_gene: NA
CDR3aa: CASSQEIGVNEQFF
CDR3nt: TGTGCCAGCAGCCAAGAGATAGGGGTGAATGAGCAGTTCTTC

v_gene: TRBV6-2/TRBV6-3
abundance: few
j_gene: TRBJ2-7
d_gene: NA
CDR3aa: CASSYLGGQGEQYF
CDR3nt: TGTGCCAGCAGTTACCTCGGGGGGCAGGGCGAGCAGTACTTC

v_gene: TRBV24-1
abundance: few
j_gene: TRBJ2-5
d_gene: NA
CDR3aa: CATSDHAGETQYF
CDR3nt: TGTGCCACCAGTGATCATGCAGGGGAGACCCAGTACTTC

v_gene: TRBV6-1
abundance: few
j_gene: TRBJ1-6
d_gene: NA
CDR3aa: CASSPTTGTDSPLHF
CDR3nt: TGTGCCAGCAGTCCGACGACAGGTACAGATTCACCCCTCCACTTT

v_gene: TRBV27
abundance: many
j_gene: TRBJ2-7
d_gene: TRBD2
CDR3aa: CASSLSGTSGTRYEQYF
CDR3nt: TGTGCCAGCAGTTTATCGGGGACTAGCGGGACCCGTTACGAGCAGTACTTC

v_gene: TRBV6-5
abundance: many
j_gene: TRBJ1-2
d_gene: NA
CDR3aa: CASSFQGGSDGYTF
CDR3nt: TGTGCCAGCAGTTTTCAGGGTGGGAGCGATGGCTACACCTTC

v_gene: TRBV11-2
abundance: many
j_gene: TRBJ1-1
d_gene: NA
CDR3aa: CASSLLLARNTEAFF
CDR3nt: TGTGCCAGCAGCCTTCTACTAGCTAGAAACACTGAAGCTTTCTTT

v_gene: TRBV20-1
abundance: NA
j_gene: TRBJ2-1
d_gene: TRBD2
CDR3aa: CSASALAGGNEQFF
CDR3nt: TGCAGTGCTAGCGCGCTAGCGGGGGGAAATGAGCAGTTCTTC

v_gene: TRBV3-1
abundance: many
j_gene: TRBJ2-7
d_gene: NA
CDR3aa: CASSQSGNEQYF
CDR3nt: TGTGCCAGCAGCCAATCGGGGAACGAGCAGTACTTC

v_gene: TRBV11-2
abundance: NA
j_gene: TRBJ1-3
d_gene: NA
CDR3aa: CASSIRGSGNTIYF
CDR3nt: TGTGCCAGCAGCATAAGAGGATCTGGAAACACCATATATTTT

v_gene: TRBV7-8
abundance: medium-sized
j_gene: TRBJ1-2
d_gene: NA
CDR3aa: CASSPVGGYTF
CDR3nt: TGTGCCAGCAGCCCTGTGGGGGGCTACACCTTC

v_gene: TRBV7-9
abundance: many
j_gene: TRBJ1-3
d_gene: NA
CDR3aa: CASSLNGGNTIYF
CDR3nt: TGTGCCAGCAGCTTGAATGGGGGAAACACCATATATTTT

v_gene: TRBV6-2/TRBV6-3
abundance: NA
j_gene: TRBJ2-5
d_gene: NA
CDR3aa: CASSWHRARETQYF
CDR3nt: TGTGCCAGCAGTTGGCACAGGGCGAGGGAGACCCAGTACTTC